The clone carrying this TCR beta chain was recorded once. These data come from a study of blood T cell repertoires in COVID-19. Study details: Collection of acute and convalescent COVID-19 samples took place in the United States, Italy and Spain. T cells, B-cell-depleted T cells, or PBMCs supplied cDNA or gDNA.

Original processing notes: Cell counts per sample came from amplifying reference gene primers. Profiled with immunoSEQ multiplex PCR; TCRdb holds only in-frame clones, not every one. Clone size and V and J calls were adopted from that table, with D and trimming inferred from the DNA. The data hold 90,000 to 150,000 clones, with 85% observed a single time. This CDR3 is 12 amino acids long. V was trimmed by 1 base and J by 5 bases, leaving 5 bases between them. In germline, CDR1 is LGHNA, CDR2 YNFKEQ. Sequenced input: peripheral blood. The V and J genes are TRBV4-2 and TRBJ1-2; D is uncertain. The source of this sequence is a man aged 55-75 years with acute or convalescent COVID-19. CDR3 in DNA: TGTGCCAGCAGCCAAGCCAATTATGGCTACACCTTC. Its protein product is CASSQANYGYTF.